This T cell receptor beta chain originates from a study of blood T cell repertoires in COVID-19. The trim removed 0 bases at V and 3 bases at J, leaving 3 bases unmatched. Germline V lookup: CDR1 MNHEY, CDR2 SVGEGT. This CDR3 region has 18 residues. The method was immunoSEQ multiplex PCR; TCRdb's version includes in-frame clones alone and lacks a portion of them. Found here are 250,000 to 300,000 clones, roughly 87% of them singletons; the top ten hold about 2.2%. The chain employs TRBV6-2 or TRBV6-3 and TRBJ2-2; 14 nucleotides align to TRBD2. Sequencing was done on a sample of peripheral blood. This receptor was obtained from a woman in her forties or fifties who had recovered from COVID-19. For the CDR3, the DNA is TGTGCCAGCAGTTACTCTCGGACTAGCGGGGGGTACACCGGGGAGCTGTTTTTT. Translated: CASSYSRTSGGYTGELFF.